This T cell receptor beta chain derives from a study of cytomegalovirus exposure and HLA in healthy donors. The CDR3 is 15 residues long. The germline V and J ends were trimmed by 0 bases and 1 base, with 9 bases remaining between them. Germline V gene sequence: CDR1 WNHNN, CDR2 SYGVQD (reference sequence). It was with 60 Vbeta and 13 Jbeta primers that the PCR ran. Clones were read by immunoSEQ multiplex PCR, and TCRdb kept only the in-frame ones, dropping some. The sample consists of 200,000 to 250,000 clones, 82% of them appearing once. Material for sequencing was PBMCs. J is TRBJ1-1 and V is TRBV10-1; D is possibly TRBD1 (6 bases). The clonotype originates from a woman in her 40s in good health and CMV-seropositive. CDR3 residues: CASSESGGRNTEAFF. Written as DNA, the CDR3 is TGCGCCAGCAGTGAGTCAGGGGGTCGGAACACTGAAGCTTTCTTT.